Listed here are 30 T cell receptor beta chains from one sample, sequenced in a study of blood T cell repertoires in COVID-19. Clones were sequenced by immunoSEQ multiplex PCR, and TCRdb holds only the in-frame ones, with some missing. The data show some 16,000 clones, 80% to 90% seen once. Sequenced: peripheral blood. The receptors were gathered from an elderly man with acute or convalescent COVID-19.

The CDR3 region has the DNA TGTGCCAGCAGCGATCGGACAGGGAGCTCCTACGAGCAGTACTTC. The encoded protein is CASSDRTGSSYEQYF. V is TRBV11-3 and J is TRBJ2-7; TRBD1 matches 8 bases. Germline V lookup: CDR1 SGHNT, CDR2 YENEEA. This CDR3 spans 15 amino acids. V dropped 5 bases and J dropped 0; count of bases not matched to a gene: 6.

CDR3 sequence reads: CASSPQRYTDTQYF. The CDR3 coding sequence is TGTGCCAGCAGTCCCCAGAGGTACACAGATACGCAGTATTTT. The chain carries TRBV2 and TRBJ2-3; D not certain. Germline loops: CDR1 SNHLY, CDR2 FYNNEI. Deletions cut 5 bases from V and 2 bases from J, with 11 bases between. This CDR3 comprises 14 residues. Full variable domain (remainder filled in from reference TRBV2 and TRBJ2-3): EPEVTQTPSHQVTQMGQEVILRCVPISNHLYFYWYRQILGQKVEFLVSFYNNEISEKSEIFDDQFSVERPDGSNFTLKIRSTKLEDSAMYFCASSPQRYTDTQYFGPGTRLTVL.

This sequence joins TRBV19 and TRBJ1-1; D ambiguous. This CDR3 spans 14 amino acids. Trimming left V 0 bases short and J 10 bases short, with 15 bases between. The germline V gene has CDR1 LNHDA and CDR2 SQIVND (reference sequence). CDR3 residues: CASSIDHGGNVAFF. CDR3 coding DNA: TGTGCCAGTAGTATAGATCACGGAGGGAACGTAGCTTTCTTT.

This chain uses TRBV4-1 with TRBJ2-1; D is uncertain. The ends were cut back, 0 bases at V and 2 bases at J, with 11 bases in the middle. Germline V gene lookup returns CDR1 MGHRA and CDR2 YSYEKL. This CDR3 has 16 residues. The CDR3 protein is CASSQDAGFAYNEQFF. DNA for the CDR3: TGCGCCAGCAGCCAAGATGCAGGATTTGCCTACAATGAGCAGTTCTTC.

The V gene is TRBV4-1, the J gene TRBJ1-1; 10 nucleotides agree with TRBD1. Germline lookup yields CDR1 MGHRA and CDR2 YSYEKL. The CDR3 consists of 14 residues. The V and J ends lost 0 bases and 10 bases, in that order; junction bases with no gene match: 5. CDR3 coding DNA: TGCGCCAGCAGCCAAGACGGACAGGGGGTTTCAGCTTTCTTT. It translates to CASSQDGQGVSAFF.

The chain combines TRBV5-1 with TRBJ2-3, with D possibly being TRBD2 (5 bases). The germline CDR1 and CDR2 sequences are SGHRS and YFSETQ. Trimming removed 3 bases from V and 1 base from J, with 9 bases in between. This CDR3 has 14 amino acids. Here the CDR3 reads CASSSTTGTDTQYF. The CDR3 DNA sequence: TGCGCCAGCAGCTCGACTACAGGCACAGATACGCAGTATTTT.

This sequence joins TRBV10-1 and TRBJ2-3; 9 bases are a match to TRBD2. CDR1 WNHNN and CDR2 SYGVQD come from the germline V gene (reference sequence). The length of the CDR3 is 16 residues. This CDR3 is CARGEASGRPTDTQYF. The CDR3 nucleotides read TGCGCTCGAGGCGAGGCGAGCGGGAGGCCCACAGATACGCAGTATTTT.

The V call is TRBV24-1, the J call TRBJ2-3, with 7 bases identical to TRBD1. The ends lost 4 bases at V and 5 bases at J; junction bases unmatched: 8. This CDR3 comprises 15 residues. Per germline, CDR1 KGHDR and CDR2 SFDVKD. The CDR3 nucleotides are TGTGCCACCAGTGACCCCACAGGGGCAGGAGATACGCAGTATTTT. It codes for CATSDPTGAGDTQYF.

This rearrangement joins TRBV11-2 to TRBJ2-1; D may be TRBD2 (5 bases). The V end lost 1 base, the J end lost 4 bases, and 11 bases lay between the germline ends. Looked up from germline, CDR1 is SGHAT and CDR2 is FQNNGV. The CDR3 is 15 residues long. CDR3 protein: CASSLGLAEYNEQFF. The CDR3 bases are TGTGCCAGCAGCTTAGGTCTAGCAGAATACAATGAGCAGTTCTTC.

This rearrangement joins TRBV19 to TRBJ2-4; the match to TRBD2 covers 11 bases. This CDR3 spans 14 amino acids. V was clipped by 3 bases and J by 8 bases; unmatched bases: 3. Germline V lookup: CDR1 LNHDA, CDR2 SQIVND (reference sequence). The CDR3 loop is CASSIGTSGDIQYF. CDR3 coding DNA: TGTGCCAGTAGTATTGGGACTAGCGGTGACATTCAGTACTTC.

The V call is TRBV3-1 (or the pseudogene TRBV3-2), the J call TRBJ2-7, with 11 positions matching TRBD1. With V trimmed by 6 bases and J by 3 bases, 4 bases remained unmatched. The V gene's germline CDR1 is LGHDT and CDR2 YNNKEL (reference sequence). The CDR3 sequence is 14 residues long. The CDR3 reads CASSRTGGVYEQYF. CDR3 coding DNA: TGTGCCAGCAGTCGGACAGGGGGCGTCTACGAGCAGTACTTC.

CDR3 sequence reads: CSVEEGGLGYGYTF. For the CDR3, the DNA is TGCAGCGTTGAAGAGGGCGGGTTGGGCTATGGCTACACCTTC. The chain uses TRBV29-1 and TRBJ1-2, with no clear D. Trimming removed 0 bases from V and 4 bases from J, with 12 bases in between. The germline CDR1 and CDR2 sequences are SQVTM and ANQGSEA. CDR3 length: 14 amino acids.

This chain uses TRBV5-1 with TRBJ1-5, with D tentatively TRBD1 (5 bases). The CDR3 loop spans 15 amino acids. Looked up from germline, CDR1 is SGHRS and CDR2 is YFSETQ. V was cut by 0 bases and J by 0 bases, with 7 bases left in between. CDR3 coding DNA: TGCGCCAGCAGCTTGGATGGGGCTAGCAATCAGCCCCAGCATTTT. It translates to CASSLDGASNQPQHF.

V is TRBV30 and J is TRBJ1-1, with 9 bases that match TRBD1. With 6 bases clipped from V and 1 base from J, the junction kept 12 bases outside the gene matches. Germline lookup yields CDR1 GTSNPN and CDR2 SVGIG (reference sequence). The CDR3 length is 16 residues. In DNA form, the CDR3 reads TGTGCCTGCCGTCCCGGGACAGGGATGGGGAACACTGAAGCTTTCTTT. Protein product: CACRPGTGMGNTEAFF.

DNA for the CDR3: TGTGCCAGCAGTTTCTTTGCTAGCGGGAGGGCGGGGTCCTACAATGAGCAGTTCTTC. Translated, it gives CASSFFASGRAGSYNEQFF. V usage is TRBV2 and J usage is TRBJ2-1; 12 bases are a match to TRBD2. V was clipped by 5 bases and J by 1 base; unmatched bases: 12. Germline V lookup: CDR1 SNHLY, CDR2 FYNNEI. The CDR3 extends over 19 amino acids.

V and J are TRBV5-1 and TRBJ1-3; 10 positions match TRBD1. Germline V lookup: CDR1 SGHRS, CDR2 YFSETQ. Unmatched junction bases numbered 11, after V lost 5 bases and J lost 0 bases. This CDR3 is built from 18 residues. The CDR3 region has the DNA TGCGCCAGCAGTCCATTACCGGGACAGGGGAGCTCTGGAAACACCATATATTTT. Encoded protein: CASSPLPGQGSSGNTIYF.

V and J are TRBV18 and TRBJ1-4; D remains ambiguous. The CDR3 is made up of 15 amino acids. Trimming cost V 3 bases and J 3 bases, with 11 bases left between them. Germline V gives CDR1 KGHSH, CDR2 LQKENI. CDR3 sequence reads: CASSPPMNANEKLFF. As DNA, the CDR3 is TGTGCCAGCTCACCCCCTATGAATGCTAATGAAAAACTGTTTTTT.

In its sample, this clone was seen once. DNA of the CDR3: TGCGCCAGCAGCCTGACCGTCGGCGGGAACACTGAAGCTTTCTTT. Amino acid sequence: CASSLTVGGNTEAFF. The genes are TRBV5-1 and TRBJ1-1; D unclear. Germline loops: CDR1 SGHRS, CDR2 YFSETQ. The CDR3 is made up of 15 amino acids. V lost 4 bases to trimming and J lost 1 base, with 14 bases between them.

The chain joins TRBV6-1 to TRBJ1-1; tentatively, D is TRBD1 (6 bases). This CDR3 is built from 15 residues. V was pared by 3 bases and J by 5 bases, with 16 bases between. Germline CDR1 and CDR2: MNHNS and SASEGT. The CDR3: CASSDLTGLRTEAFF. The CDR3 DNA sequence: TGTGCCAGCAGTGACCTCACAGGGCTACGAACTGAAGCTTTCTTT.

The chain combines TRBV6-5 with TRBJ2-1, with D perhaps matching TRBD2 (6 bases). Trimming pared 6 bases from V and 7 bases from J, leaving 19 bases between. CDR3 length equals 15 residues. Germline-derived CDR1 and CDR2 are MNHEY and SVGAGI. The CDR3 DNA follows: TGTGCCAGCAGCCTGGGGGGTCCGGGGAGGAATGAGCAGTTCTTC. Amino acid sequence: CASSLGGPGRNEQFF.

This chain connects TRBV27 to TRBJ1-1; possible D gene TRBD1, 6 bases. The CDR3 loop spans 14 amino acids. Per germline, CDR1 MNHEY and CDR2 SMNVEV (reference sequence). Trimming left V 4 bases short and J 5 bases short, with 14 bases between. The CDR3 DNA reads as TGTGCCAGCAGTTGGTCGGGGGGCAAGACTGAAGCTTTCTTT. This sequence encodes CASSWSGGKTEAFF.

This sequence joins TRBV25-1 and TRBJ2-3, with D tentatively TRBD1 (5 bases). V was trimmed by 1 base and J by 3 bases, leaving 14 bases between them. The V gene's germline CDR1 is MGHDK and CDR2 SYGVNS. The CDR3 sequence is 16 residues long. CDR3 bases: TGTGCCAGCAGTGAATTACCCCCGGCAGGGACAGATACGCAGTATTTT. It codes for CASSELPPAGTDTQYF.

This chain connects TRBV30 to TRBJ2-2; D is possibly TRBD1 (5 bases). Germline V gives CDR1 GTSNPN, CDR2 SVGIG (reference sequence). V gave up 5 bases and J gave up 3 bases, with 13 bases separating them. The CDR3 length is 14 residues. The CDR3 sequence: CAWRWGLDTGELFF. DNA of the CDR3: TGTGCCTGGCGGTGGGGCTTAGACACCGGGGAGCTGTTTTTT.

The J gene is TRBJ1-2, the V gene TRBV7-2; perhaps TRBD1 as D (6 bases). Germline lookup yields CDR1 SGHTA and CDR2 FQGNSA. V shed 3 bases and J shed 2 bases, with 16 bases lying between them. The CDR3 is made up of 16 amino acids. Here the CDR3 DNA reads TGTGCCAGCAGCTTGGGGGCCATGAGGGGCAACTATGGCTACACCTTC. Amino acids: CASSLGAMRGNYGYTF. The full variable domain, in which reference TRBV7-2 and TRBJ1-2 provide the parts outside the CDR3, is GAGVSQSPSNKVTEKGKDVELRCDPISGHTALYWYRQSLGQGLEFLIYFQGNSAPDKSGLPSDRFSAERTGGSVSTLTIQRTQQEDSAVYLCASSLGAMRGNYGYTFGSGTRLTVV.

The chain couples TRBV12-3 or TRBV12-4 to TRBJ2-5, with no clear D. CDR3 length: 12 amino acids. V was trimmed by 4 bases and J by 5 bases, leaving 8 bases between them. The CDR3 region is CASSSHGETQYF. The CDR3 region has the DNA TGTGCCAGCAGTTCCCACGGGGAGACCCAGTACTTC.

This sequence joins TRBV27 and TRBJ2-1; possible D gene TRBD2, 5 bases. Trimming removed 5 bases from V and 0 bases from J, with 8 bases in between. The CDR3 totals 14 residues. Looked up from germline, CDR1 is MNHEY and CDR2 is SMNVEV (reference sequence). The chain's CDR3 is CASSRGFSYNEQFF. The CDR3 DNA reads TGTGCCAGCAGTCGGGGATTCTCCTACAATGAGCAGTTCTTC.

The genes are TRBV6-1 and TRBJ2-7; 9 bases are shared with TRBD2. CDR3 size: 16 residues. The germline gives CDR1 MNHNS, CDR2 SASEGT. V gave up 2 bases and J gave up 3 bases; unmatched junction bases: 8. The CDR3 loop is CASSESAGGPDYEQYF. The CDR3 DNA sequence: TGTGCCAGCAGTGAAAGTGCGGGAGGGCCAGACTACGAGCAGTACTTC.

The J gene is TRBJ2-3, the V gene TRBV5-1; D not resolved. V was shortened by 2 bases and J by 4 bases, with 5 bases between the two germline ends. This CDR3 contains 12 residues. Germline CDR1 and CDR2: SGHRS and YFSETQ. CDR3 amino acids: CASSLLPDTQYF. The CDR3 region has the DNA TGCGCCAGCAGCTTACTCCCAGATACGCAGTATTTT.

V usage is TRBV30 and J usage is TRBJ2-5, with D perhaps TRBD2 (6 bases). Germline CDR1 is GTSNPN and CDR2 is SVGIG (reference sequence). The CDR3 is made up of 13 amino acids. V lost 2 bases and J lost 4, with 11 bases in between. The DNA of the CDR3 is TGTGCCTGGAGTCAAGGGACTGGAGAGACCCAGTACTTC. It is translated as CAWSQGTGETQYF.

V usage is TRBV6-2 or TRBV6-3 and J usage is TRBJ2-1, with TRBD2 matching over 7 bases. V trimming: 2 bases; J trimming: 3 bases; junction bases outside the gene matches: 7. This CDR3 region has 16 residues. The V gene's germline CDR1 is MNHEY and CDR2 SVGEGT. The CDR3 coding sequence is TGTGCCAGCAGTTACCCTCGCGGGGGACTCTACAATGAGCAGTTCTTC. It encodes CASSYPRGGLYNEQFF.